This T cell receptor beta chain stems from a study of CD8 T cells in Susac syndrome. The authors carried out high-throughput sequencing of TCR beta. They applied it to CD8+ and CD4+ T cells obtained from blood. TEMRA cells were enriched by FACS, while CD8+ and CD4+ T cells were obtained through a negative isolation that was performed magnetically. Reverse transcription of roughly 0.5 to 1 ug RNA was carried out with random hexamers. Across 54 Vbeta and 13 Jbeta, TCR beta CDR3 was amplified with immunoSEQ multiplex PCR. TCRdb re-called the immunoSEQ multiplex PCR reads with MiXCR, one entry per CDR3 protein. This table has about 180,000 distinct CDR3 sequences, 94% appearing once. This receptor was identified in a human donor with Susac syndrome. The specimen sequenced was CD4+ T cells from PBMCs.

Written as DNA, the CDR3 is TGTGCCAGCAAAAAGGGGGTGAACACTGAAGCTTTCTTT. Its translation: CASKKGVNTEAFF. This chain joins TRBV6-4 and TRBJ1-1; weak D call: TRBD1 (6 bases). CDR1 is MRHNA, CDR2 SNTAGT, per germline. The CDR3 sequence is 13 residues long. V lost 7 bases, J lost 0 bases, and 9 bases lay in between.